This is a list of T cell receptor beta chains from one sample in a study of early T cells in non-severe SARS-CoV-2 infection. TCRdb used MiXCR to reprocess the 5' RACE reads, holding one entry per CDR3 protein. The sample has 50,000 to 60,000 distinct CDR3 sequences; roughly 6.8% are singletons. Sequenced: whole blood. The receptors here all came from an adult who was a healthcare worker with PCR-confirmed SARS-CoV-2 infection or an uninfected control (not recorded which). CDR3s include the opening cysteine and the closing phenylalanine or tryptophan. The D gene is left open where the match is weak. Clone size is given for some rows only: seen once, a few or many times, or a class if the clone is expanded.

v_call	j_call	d_call	clone_size	cdr3_aa	cdr3_nt
TRBV6-5	TRBJ2-3	-	many	CASTHGGYSTDTQYF	TGTGCCAGCACCCACGGAGGGTACAGCACAGATACGCAGTATTTT
TRBV6-5	TRBJ1-6	-	many	CASSRDSSSPLHF	TGTGCCAGCAGCCGCGACAGTAGTTCACCCCTCCACTTT
TRBV2	TRBJ1-1	TRBD1	few	CASTRETGDSTEAFF	TGTGCCAGCACCCGAGAGACAGGGGATAGTACTGAAGCTTTCTTT
TRBV7-2	TRBJ1-1	TRBD1	many	CASSSSTGQNTEAFF	TGTGCCAGCAGCTCGTCGACAGGGCAAAACACTGAAGCTTTCTTT
TRBV7-9	TRBJ1-2	TRBD1	many	CASSPIGQGGHGYTF	TGTGCCAGCAGCCCCATTGGTCAGGGGGGCCATGGCTACACCTTC
TRBV7-2	TRBJ2-3	-	many	CASSLVPQGRGTQYF	TGTGCCAGCAGCTTAGTACCGCAGGGGCGAGGTACGCAGTATTTT
TRBV12-3/TRBV12-4	TRBJ2-1	-	many	CASSFGRGGYNEQFF	TGTGCCAGCAGTTTCGGCAGGGGGGGCTACAATGAGCAGTTCTTC
TRBV12-3/TRBV12-4	TRBJ2-5	-	few	CASSLTSLETQYF	TGTGCCAGCAGTTTGACTAGTCTGGAGACCCAGTACTTC
TRBV10-3	TRBJ1-1	-	-	CAISGTRGANTEAFF	TGTGCCATCAGTGGCACGCGGGGGGCAAACACTGAAGCTTTCTTT
TRBV7-9	TRBJ2-3	-	many	CATGENRDTQYF	TGTGCCACAGGGGAGAACCGGGATACGCAGTATTTT
TRBV10-3	TRBJ1-5	-	many	CAISDHRASNQPQHF	TGTGCCATCAGTGATCACAGGGCAAGCAATCAGCCCCAGCATTTT
TRBV7-2	TRBJ2-3	-	many	CASSSVTTPRDTQYF	TGTGCCAGCAGCTCCGTCACTACCCCGAGGGATACGCAGTATTTT
TRBV6-6	TRBJ2-3	-	many	CASNTVRGYTDTQYF	TGTGCCAGCAATACGGTACGGGGGTACACAGATACGCAGTATTTT
TRBV20-1	TRBJ2-7	-	few	CSARGEGVRDEQYF	TGCAGTGCTAGAGGGGAAGGGGTTCGAGACGAGCAGTACTTC
TRBV20-1	TRBJ2-3	TRBD2	many	CSARTSGAGDTQYF	TGCAGTGCCCGGACTAGCGGGGCGGGAGATACGCAGTATTTT
TRBV29-1	TRBJ2-5	-	few	CSVSPSAETQYF	TGCAGCGTTTCGCCTAGCGCGGAGACCCAGTACTTC
TRBV12-3/TRBV12-4	TRBJ1-2	-	few	CASSYQNGYTF	TGTGCCAGCAGTTACCAGAATGGCTACACCTTC
TRBV5-6	TRBJ2-1	TRBD2	many	CASSRGLAVEQFF	TGTGCCAGCAGCCGGGGACTAGCGGTGGAGCAGTTCTTC
TRBV20-1	TRBJ2-3	-	many	CSARDHSSSTDTQYF	TGCAGTGCTAGAGATCACTCCAGTAGCACAGATACGCAGTATTTT
TRBV7-2	TRBJ2-3	TRBD2	-	CASSLAAGGGGRTSQYF	TGTGCCAGCAGCTTAGCGGCGGGCGGGGGAGGTCGAACGTCGCAGTATTTT
TRBV6-1	TRBJ1-6	-	many	CASRSAVNSPLHF	TGTGCCAGCAGGAGCGCCGTGAATTCACCCCTCCACTTT
TRBV2	TRBJ1-5	TRBD1	-	CASRRDRNQPQHF	TGTGCCAGCAGGCGGGACAGAAATCAGCCCCAGCATTTT
TRBV12-3/TRBV12-4	TRBJ2-7	TRBD1	-	CASRKTGTGDYEQYF	TGTGCCAGCAGGAAAACCGGGACAGGGGATTACGAGCAGTACTTC
TRBV27	TRBJ1-1	-	many	CASSSGFANTEAFF	TGTGCCAGCAGCTCAGGGTTCGCGAACACTGAAGCTTTCTTT
TRBV2	TRBJ2-2	TRBD2	-	CASTRTSGGLHTGELFF	TGTGCCAGCACGAGGACTAGCGGGGGGTTACACACCGGGGAGCTGTTTTTT
TRBV11-2	TRBJ2-7	-	-	CASSLDFARAKQYF	TGTGCCAGCAGCTTAGATTTCGCCCGGGCCAAGCAGTACTTC
TRBV28	TRBJ1-2	-	many	CASTTATRLNYGYTF	TGTGCCAGCACCACAGCAACCCGGCTCAACTATGGCTACACCTTC